This TCR beta chain was sequenced during a study of T cells after yellow fever vaccination. About the study: Some fractions had low cell numbers, and these were prepared with SMART-Seq v4 Ultra Low Input.

Germline-derived CDR1 and CDR2 are SEHNR and FQNEAQ (reference sequence). This CDR3 region has 14 residues. V lost 3 bases to trimming and J lost 3 bases, with 11 bases between them. A word on this clonotype: The antigen is not known.

General study results and limits: In post-booster samples, most primary-vaccination clones reappeared (roughly 96% CD4, about 90% CD8). It was the secondary response that reached its peak faster, day 5 versus 15, but it was weaker.

5'RACE template switching generated TCR cDNA, adding a universal primer site and UMIs. TCRdb reprocessed the 5' RACE reads with MiXCR, giving one entry per CDR3 protein. The sample has about 350,000 distinct CDR3 sequences, around 13% seen once. The receptor comes from a man younger than 35 who received the YFV17D yellow fever vaccine. The chain recombines TRBV7-9 with TRBJ1-2; D gene unclear. Sample: CD4+ T cells sorted from PBMCs, taken 15 days after the yellow fever booster vaccination. The CDR3 nucleotides read TGTGCCAGCAGCTTTCAGTCTGGGGACTATGGCTACACCTTC. Amino acid sequence: CASSFQSGDYGYTF.